The 32 T cell receptor beta chains below come from one sample, sequenced in a study of a mutant IDH1 vaccine in newly diagnosed glioma (dated by TCRdb to the early 2020s). In the paper's terms, the time point label means: week 47, end of study. Each vaccine dose was 300 ug of a 20-mer mutant IDH1 peptide in Montanide, given subcutaneously with topical imiquimod. No antigen is known for these receptors. Library preparation was by the immunoSEQ multiplex PCR assay. TCRdb obtained this table from immuneACCESS and retained in-frame rearrangements with V and J assigned. These tables miss some clones; where compared with another copy, unresolved V genes account for less than half of the shortfall, and the remainder is unexplained. The sample includes tens of thousands of clones, with roughly 86% observed a single time. Jointly, the top ten make up over 0.6% of the sample. The source material was PBMCs, sampled from a glioma patient whose treatment included an IDH1 peptide vaccine. Every receptor here comes from a woman in her forties or fifties with glioma.

V is TRBV28 and J is TRBJ2-7, with a possible D match to TRBD1 (5 bases). V was shortened by 2 bases and J by 0 bases, with 14 bases between the two germline ends. This CDR3 comprises 16 residues. Germline V gene sequence: CDR1 MDHEN, CDR2 SYDVKM. The chain's CDR3 is CASSLIFPGSSYEQYF. Written as DNA, the CDR3 is TGTGCCAGCAGTTTAATCTTCCCAGGGTCCTCCTACGAGCAGTACTTC.

The chain is built from TRBV2 and TRBJ1-2; 9 bases fit TRBD1. Germline V gene data show CDR1 as SNHLY and CDR2 as FYNNEI. The CDR3 extends over 15 amino acids. V shed 2 bases, J shed 6 bases, and the junction held 7 bases outside the gene matches. CDR3 protein: CASSEQGQGGNGYTF. CDR3 coding DNA: TGTGCCAGCAGTGAACAGGGACAGGGAGGGAATGGCTACACCTTC.

The CDR3 bases are TGTGCCAGCAGTGTGAATCTGATCTACTATGGCTACACCTTC. This codes for CASSVNLIYYGYTF. J is TRBJ1-2 and V is TRBV2; D unclear. Germline CDR1 reads SNHLY; CDR2 reads FYNNEI. CDR3 length: 14 residues. V lost 4 bases to trimming and J lost 3 bases, with 12 bases between them.

The chain recombines TRBV6-6 with TRBJ1-5; no firm D call. The V gene's germline CDR1 is MNHNY and CDR2 SVGAGI (reference sequence). The CDR3 runs 14 residues. Trimming left V 7 bases short and J 0 bases short, with 10 bases between. CDR3 bases: TGTGCCAGCATTCCGACTGATAGCAATCAGCCCCAGCATTTT. Translated: CASIPTDSNQPQHF.

This sequence joins TRBV18 and TRBJ2-2; 9 bases agree with TRBD1. J lost 6 bases, V lost 3 bases, and 11 bases had no gene match. CDR1 is KGHSH and CDR2 is LQKENI in the germline V gene. This CDR3 comprises 17 residues. This chain's CDR3 is CASSPPGQGSSAGELFF. As DNA, the CDR3 is TGTGCCAGCTCACCGCCGGGACAGGGAAGTTCGGCCGGGGAGCTGTTTTTT.

This sequence joins TRBV7-9 and TRBJ1-4, with 7 bases that match TRBD1. Germline loops: CDR1 SEHNR, CDR2 FQNEAQ (reference sequence). V was pared by 5 bases and J by 7 bases, with 7 bases of the junction left unmatched. This CDR3 has 14 residues. The CDR3 nucleotides read TGTGCCAGCAGCATTAAGACAGGGACTGAAAAACTGTTTTTT. Translation gives CASSIKTGTEKLFF. Looking up the rest from reference TRBV7-9 and TRBJ1-4 gives the full variable domain: DTGVSQNPRHKITKRGQNVTFRCDPISEHNRLYWYRQTLGQGPEFLTYFQNEAQLEKSRLLSDRFSAERPKGSFSTLEIQRTEQGDSAMYLCASSIKTGTEKLFFGSGTQLSVL.

CDR3 region: CASSPGGTLNTEAFF. The CDR3 DNA reads as TGTGCCAGCTCACCGGGGGGGACCTTAAACACTGAAGCTTTCTTT. V is TRBV18 and J is TRBJ1-1, with a possible D match to TRBD1 (5 bases). This CDR3 region has 15 residues. Germline CDR1 is KGHSH and CDR2 is LQKENI. The V gene lost 3 bases and the J gene lost 2 bases, with 13 bases spanning the gap.

On this clone: The sample carries other DNA sequences with the same CDR3. V gene TRBV19 combines with J gene TRBJ2-3; the D gene is possibly TRBD2 (5 bases). This CDR3 has 14 residues. Germline V gene lookup returns CDR1 LNHDA and CDR2 SQIVND (reference sequence). Trimming removed 0 bases at V and 3 bases at J, with 7 bases between. The CDR3 nucleotides are TGTGCCAGTAGTATAGACGGCGGGACAGATACGCAGTATTTT. It specifies CASSIDGGTDTQYF.

The chain combines TRBV11-2 with TRBJ2-7; D is unclear. The CDR3 runs 13 residues. The germline V and J ends were trimmed by 1 base and 3 bases, with 7 bases remaining between them. Germline CDR1 reads SGHAT; CDR2 reads FQNNGV. In nucleotides, the CDR3 is TGTGCCAGCAGCTTAGGACGGAACTACGAGCAGTACTTC. Translating gives CASSLGRNYEQYF. Using reference TRBV11-2 and TRBJ2-7 for the parts outside the CDR3, the full variable domain is EAGVAQSPRYKIIEKRQSVAFWCNPISGHATLYWYQQILGQGPKLLIQFQNNGVVDDSQLPKDRFSAERLKGVDSTLKIQPAKLEDSAVYLCASSLGRNYEQYFGPGTRLTVT.

This clone was recorded a few times. This chain links TRBV5-6 with TRBJ1-2, with D unresolved. CDR1 is SGHDT, CDR2 YYEEEE, per germline. V lost 2 bases to trimming and J lost 2 bases, with 7 bases between them. CDR3 length: 13 amino acids. CDR3 DNA sequence: TGTGCCAGCAGCTTTAGGAAAAACTATGGCTACACCTTC. It encodes CASSFRKNYGYTF.

The V and J genes are TRBV5-1 and TRBJ2-4, with 9 bases that match TRBD1. There are 15 residues in the CDR3. The ends lost 2 bases at V and 6 bases at J; junction bases unmatched: 6. The germline V gene has CDR1 SGHRS and CDR2 YFSETQ. The CDR3 coding sequence is TGCGCCAGCAGCTTTAACAGGGGGCCGGGAAACATTCAGTACTTC. Its protein is CASSFNRGPGNIQYF.

The rearrangement links TRBV28 to TRBJ2-4; D is uncertain. Germline-derived CDR1 and CDR2 are MDHEN and SYDVKM. The CDR3 covers 18 residues. The V end lost 1 base, the J end lost 1 base, and 17 bases lay between the germline ends. Here the CDR3 reads CASSLFPRLDGAKNIQYF. The DNA for the CDR3 is TGTGCCAGCAGTTTATTCCCCCGACTTGATGGGGCCAAAAACATTCAGTACTTC.

The chain has TRBV7-9 and TRBJ1-1; D ambiguous. From germline, CDR1 is SEHNR and CDR2 FQNEAQ (reference sequence). The CDR3 is made up of 13 amino acids. The V and J ends lost 5 bases and 7 bases respectively, with 14 bases between them. In DNA, the CDR3 is TGTGCCAGCAGCCAAGATTTGGCGTTTGAAGCTTTCTTT. Residues: CASSQDLAFEAFF.

The chain is built from TRBV28 and TRBJ1-2; TRBD1 agrees at 8 bases. This CDR3 spans 15 amino acids. The V and J ends lost 4 bases and 8 bases, in that order; junction bases with no gene match: 12. Germline V CDR1 and CDR2: MDHEN, SYDVKM. This CDR3 reads CASSSTQDRVEGYTF. In DNA form, the CDR3 reads TGTGCCAGCAGTTCGACTCAGGACAGGGTGGAAGGCTACACCTTC.

The V gene is TRBV30, the J gene TRBJ2-3; a weak D match, TRBD1 (6 bases). V was clipped by 4 bases and J by 3 bases, with 17 bases between them. There are 15 residues in the CDR3. Germline-derived CDR1 and CDR2 are GTSNPN and SVGIG (reference sequence). The CDR3 here is CAWTRRGRGTDTQYF. As DNA, the CDR3 is TGTGCCTGGACCCGAAGGGGAAGGGGGACAGATACGCAGTATTTT.

CDR3: CASSPRLAGGLDEQFF. CDR3 nucleotide sequence: TGTGCCAGCAGTCCCCGACTAGCGGGAGGGTTAGATGAGCAGTTCTTC. This sequence joins TRBV27 and TRBJ2-1; 14 nucleotides align to TRBD2. J gave up 8 bases and V 5 bases, and 8 bases lay outside the gene matches. CDR3 size: 16 residues. Germline V gene data show CDR1 as MNHEY and CDR2 as SMNVEV (reference sequence).

The chain couples TRBV5-1 to TRBJ2-7, with a weak D call TRBD1 (5 bases). Trimming left V 4 bases short and J 1 base short, with 15 bases between. CDR1 and CDR2 (germline): SGHRS, YFSETQ. The length of the CDR3 is 15 residues. CDR3 residues: CASSPLAQGSYEQYF. DNA for the CDR3: TGCGCCAGCAGCCCGCTTGCCCAGGGATCCTACGAGCAGTACTTC.

This chain links TRBV2 with TRBJ1-6; the match to TRBD1 covers 9 bases. Germline V gene lookup returns CDR1 SNHLY and CDR2 FYNNEI. V was clipped by 4 bases and J by 6 bases; unmatched bases: 4. The CDR3 loop spans 15 amino acids. The CDR3 is CASSATGGRNSPLHF. CDR3 bases: TGTGCCAGCAGTGCAACAGGGGGCCGTAATTCACCCCTCCACTTT.

The sample holds a few counts of this clone. The gene calls are TRBV5-1 and TRBJ2-7; tentatively, D is TRBD1 or TRBD2 (5 bases each). CDR3 size: 13 residues. The V gene lost 2 bases and the J gene lost 6 bases, with 12 bases spanning the gap. Germline loops: CDR1 SGHRS, CDR2 YFSETQ. The CDR3 is CASSLTPGGEQYF. CDR3 bases: TGCGCCAGCAGCTTAACCCCTGGGGGCGAGCAGTACTTC. Based on the CDR3 plus reference TRBV5-1 and TRBJ2-7, the full variable domain is KAGVTQTPRYLIKTRGQQVTLSCSPISGHRSVSWYQQTPGQGLQFLFEYFSETQRNKGNFPGRFSGRQFSNSRSEMNVSTLELGDSALYLCASSLTPGGEQYFGPGTRLTVT.

V gene TRBV10-3 combines with J gene TRBJ2-6, with D unclear. The CDR3 is made up of 12 amino acids. V lost 11 bases, J lost 0 bases, and 5 bases lay in between. CDR1 ENHRY and CDR2 SYGVKD come from the germline V gene. CDR3 protein: CASSSGANVLTF. CDR3 in DNA: TGTGCCTCCAGCTCTGGGGCCAACGTCCTGACTTTC.

This clone was picked up a small number of times. The chain carries TRBV12-5 and TRBJ1-1; D is possibly TRBD1 (5 bases). CDR1 is LGHNT and CDR2 is FRNRAP in the germline V gene. Between the trimmed V and J ends, which lost 6 bases and 1 base, there was a span of 9 bases. The CDR3 runs to 13 residues. The CDR3 loop reads CASGPGPNTEAFF. The CDR3 DNA is TGTGCTAGTGGGCCGGGGCCGAACACTGAAGCTTTCTTT.

The chain couples TRBV27 to TRBJ1-4; 8 bases align to TRBD1. CDR1 MNHEY and CDR2 SMNVEV come from the germline V gene (reference sequence). The CDR3 is made up of 14 amino acids. V lost 4 bases and J lost 5; bases outside the gene matches: 3. The chain's CDR3 is CASSSRQGNEKLFF. The CDR3 DNA reads TGTGCCAGCAGTTCGCGACAGGGGAATGAAAAACTGTTTTTT.

The genes are TRBV19 and TRBJ2-7, with D perhaps assigned TRBD1 or TRBD2 (5 bases each). This CDR3 has 14 amino acids. Trimming shortened V by 6 bases and J by 2 bases, and 14 bases separated the two germline ends. Germline values: CDR1 LNHDA, CDR2 SQIVND (reference sequence). Written as DNA, the CDR3 is TGTGCCAGTAGCTGGGGGTTAGGAACCTACGAGCAGTACTTC. It codes for CASSWGLGTYEQYF.

The chain employs TRBV7-3 and TRBJ2-2, with TRBD2 as a possible D gene (5 bases). The CDR3 runs 16 residues. Between the trimmed V and J ends, which lost 0 bases and 0 bases, there was a span of 8 bases. The germline CDR1 and CDR2 sequences are SGHTA and FQGTGA. The DNA of the CDR3 is TGTGCCAGCAGCTTAACTAGCGTAGCGAACACCGGGGAGCTGTTTTTT. Protein product: CASSLTSVANTGELFF. Filled out from reference TRBV7-3 and TRBJ2-2, the complete variable domain reads GAGVSQTPSNKVTEKGKYVELRCDPISGHTALYWYRQSLGQGPEFLIYFQGTGAADDSGLPNDRFFAVRPEGSVSTLKIQRTERGDSAVYLCASSLTSVANTGELFFGEGSRLTVL.

V and J are TRBV18 and TRBJ2-5, with 7 nucleotides matching TRBD1. The CDR3 has 16 amino acids. V lost 2 bases to trimming and J lost 1 base; unmatched junction nucleotides: 7. Germline assignment: CDR1 KGHSH and CDR2 LQKENI. DNA for the CDR3: TGTGCCAGCTCACCAGTGACAGGGAGCCCCCAAGAGACCCAGTACTTC. It specifies CASSPVTGSPQETQYF.

V gene TRBV5-5 combines with J gene TRBJ2-7, with 9 bases matching TRBD1. Per the germline V gene, CDR1 is SGHKS and CDR2 is YYEKEE (reference sequence). V gave up 1 base and J gave up 6 bases; unmatched junction bases: 5. The CDR3 contains 14 residues. CDR3 region: CASSLSTGGGEQYF. The CDR3, as DNA: TGTGCCAGCAGCTTGTCGACAGGGGGTGGCGAGCAGTACTTC.

In nucleotides, the CDR3 is TGTGCCAGCAGCGTAGACCCAGTGCCACCCCTCCACTTT. Protein sequence: CASSVDPVPPLHF. The chain has TRBV9 and TRBJ1-6; D unresolved. This CDR3 is built from 13 residues. V was shortened by 0 bases and J by 11 bases, with 9 bases between the two germline ends. Germline V gives CDR1 SGDLS, CDR2 YYNGEE.

This rearrangement joins TRBV2 to TRBJ2-7, with 10 positions matching TRBD1. Germline V CDR1 and CDR2: SNHLY, FYNNEI. The CDR3 runs to 15 residues. With V trimmed by 3 bases and J by 3 bases, 5 bases remained unmatched. For the CDR3, the DNA is TGTGCCAGCAGTGATGGGCGGGACAGGGGCTACGAGCAGTACTTC. This gives the protein CASSDGRDRGYEQYF.

This sequence joins TRBV7-9 and TRBJ2-3; unclear D gene. Per the germline V gene, CDR1 is SEHNR and CDR2 is FQNEAQ (reference sequence). V dropped 3 bases and J dropped 2 bases, with 9 bases sitting between them. This CDR3 has 14 amino acids. The CDR3 DNA reads TGTGCCAGCAGCTTGTTTGGAAACACAGATACGCAGTATTTT. This codes for CASSLFGNTDTQYF. Variable domain in full (rest from reference TRBV7-9 and TRBJ2-3): DTGVSQNPRHKITKRGQNVTFRCDPISEHNRLYWYRQTLGQGPEFLTYFQNEAQLEKSRLLSDRFSAERPKGSFSTLEIQRTEQGDSAMYLCASSLFGNTDTQYFGPGTRLTVL.

V and J are TRBV5-1 and TRBJ2-7, with 7 bases identical to TRBD1. In germline, CDR1 is SGHRS, CDR2 YFSETQ. The junction had 9 bases not matched to a gene; V was cut back by 0 bases and J by 3 bases. CDR3 length: 16 amino acids. The CDR3 DNA reads as TGCGCCAGCAGCTTGGTAGACGGACAGGCGATCTACGAGCAGTACTTC. Residues: CASSLVDGQAIYEQYF. The full variable domain, in which reference TRBV5-1 and TRBJ2-7 provide the parts outside the CDR3, is KAGVTQTPRYLIKTRGQQVTLSCSPISGHRSVSWYQQTPGQGLQFLFEYFSETQRNKGNFPGRFSGRQFSNSRSEMNVSTLELGDSALYLCASSLVDGQAIYEQYFGPGTRLTVT.

The chain has TRBV27 and TRBJ2-7; D is possibly TRBD2 (7 bases). The ends were cut back, 4 bases at V and 3 bases at J, with 19 bases in the middle. Germline V CDR1 and CDR2: MNHEY, SMNVEV (reference sequence). The CDR3 runs 16 residues. CDR3 in DNA: TGTGCCAGCAGTTCCTTGGGGGGGACATCTGACTACGAGCAGTACTTC. Encoded protein: CASSSLGGTSDYEQYF.

The gene calls are TRBV5-1 and TRBJ2-1, with no clear D. Germline assignment: CDR1 SGHRS and CDR2 YFSETQ. The CDR3 is 15 residues long. Trimming took 4 bases from V and 2 from J, leaving 13 bases between them. The CDR3 nucleotides are TGCGCCAGCAGCGAGGACGGATCCCCCTACAATGAGCAGTTCTTC. Its protein product is CASSEDGSPYNEQFF. The variable domain in full, with the rest retrieved from reference TRBV5-1 and TRBJ2-1, is KAGVTQTPRYLIKTRGQQVTLSCSPISGHRSVSWYQQTPGQGLQFLFEYFSETQRNKGNFPGRFSGRQFSNSRSEMNVSTLELGDSALYLCASSEDGSPYNEQFFGPGTRLTVL.